This is a list of T cell receptor beta chains from one sample in a study of cytomegalovirus exposure and HLA in healthy donors. Some clones are missing from TCRdb's copy, which holds only in-frame ones; the method was immunoSEQ multiplex PCR. The table shows just under 70,000 clones, with roughly four fifths occurring only once. Sequences were obtained from PBMCs. Every receptor here comes from a human donor in good health. Each CDR3 is given with its conserved first and last residue. A D gene is named only where the DNA matches it firmly. Size tells how often a clone was seen (once, few, many) or the class of an expanded clone, and some rows leave it out.

V gene	clone size	D gene	J gene	CDR3 DNA	CDR3 protein
TRBV27	NA	NA	TRBJ2-5	TGTGCCAGCAGTACCGGTATGTCAATTGAGACCCAGTACTTC	CASSTGMSIETQYF
TRBV4-1	NA	TRBD1	TRBJ2-7	TGCGCCAGCAGCCACAGACAGGGTCTCTACGAGCAGTACTTC	CASSHRQGLYEQYF
TRBV18	NA	NA	TRBJ1-1	TGTGCCAGCTCACCAGGTTTGTCGGGGAGCGAAGCTTTCTTT	CASSPGLSGSEAFF
TRBV19	few	NA	TRBJ2-1	TGTGCCAGCAGGGAGGAGCCCTACAATGAGCAGTTCTTC	CASREEPYNEQFF
TRBV11-2	NA	NA	TRBJ2-2	TGTGCCAGCAGCTTAGGCAGAGGGTTCGATGGGGAGCTGTTTTTT	CASSLGRGFDGELFF
TRBV7-9	once	NA	TRBJ2-5	TGTGCCAGCAGCTTACTCAGGGGAGTGACCCAAGAGACCCAGTACTTC	CASSLLRGVTQETQYF
TRBV19	once	NA	TRBJ1-1	TGTGCCAGTAGTATTGGTGGGGCTCTTATGAACACTGAAGCTTTCTTT	CASSIGGALMNTEAFF
TRBV28	NA	NA	TRBJ2-2	TGTGCCAGCGGAGTTAACACCGGGGAGCTGTTTTTT	CASGVNTGELFF
TRBV7-9	NA	TRBD1	TRBJ1-1	TGTGCCAGCAGCGGTCAGGGGGTCACTGAAGCTTTCTTT	CASSGQGVTEAFF
TRBV27	NA	NA	TRBJ2-2	TGTGCCAGCAGTAGGGGGGGCCAGGGGTTCGCCGGGGAGCTGTTTTTT	CASSRGGQGFAGELFF
TRBV5-4	NA	TRBD1	TRBJ1-2	TGTGCCAGCACCCTACCCCACAGGGGGTCTAGCTATGGCTACACCTTC	CASTLPHRGSSYGYTF
TRBV6-4	once	TRBD1	TRBJ2-7	TGTGCCAGGGTCGGGACGGACAGGTGGTTCTCCTACGAGCAGTACTTC	CARVGTDRWFSYEQYF
TRBV10-3	NA	NA	TRBJ2-5	TGTGCCATCGCATCCCCAGCGGGCCAAGAGACCCAGTACTTC	CAIASPAGQETQYF
TRBV4-2	NA	TRBD2	TRBJ2-1	TGTGCCAGCAGCCAACCTGGGGGGGGTGAAGGTGAGCAGTTCTTC	CASSQPGGGEGEQFF
TRBV6-5	once	NA	TRBJ1-2	TGTGCCAGCACCAACAACGTCCAAGTCCGTGGCTACACCTTC	CASTNNVQVRGYTF
TRBV30	NA	TRBD2	TRBJ2-3	TGTGCCTGGAGCGGGATAGCGGGGGATGAAGATACGCAGTATTTT	CAWSGIAGDEDTQYF
TRBV6-4	NA	NA	TRBJ2-2	TGTGCCAGCAGTGCTGGTAGGGGAAACACCGGGGAGCTGTTTTTT	CASSAGRGNTGELFF
TRBV4-1	once	TRBD1	TRBJ2-3	TGCGCCAGCAGCCAAGACCCTACAGGGGGCCAAACAGATACGCAGTATTTT	CASSQDPTGGQTDTQYF
TRBV5-6	NA	TRBD2	TRBJ2-3	TGTGCCAGCAGCGTCACTAGCGGGGCTAGCACAGATACGCAGTATTTT	CASSVTSGASTDTQYF
TRBV5-8	NA	NA	TRBJ1-5	TGTGCCAGCTCAAACCCGGGAGAGAACCAGCCCCAGCATTTT	CASSNPGENQPQHF
TRBV30	NA	NA	TRBJ1-5	TGTGCCTGGAGTCATCCGGATGCCAGGGTCGATCAGCCCCAGCATTTT	CAWSHPDARVDQPQHF
TRBV2	NA	TRBD1	TRBJ1-1	TGTGCCAGCAACGGACAGGGTCTGACTGAAGCTTTCTTT	CASNGQGLTEAFF
TRBV4-1	once	NA	TRBJ2-1	TGCGCCAGCAGCCAGGGCGGGGGACAATACAATGAGCAGTTCTTC	CASSQGGGQYNEQFF
TRBV9	NA	NA	TRBJ2-7	TGTGCCAGCAGCGTAGGCGGCACTCCCTACGAGCAGTACTTC	CASSVGGTPYEQYF
TRBV5-1	NA	NA	TRBJ1-3	TGCGCCAGCAGCTTGGAGCTCGGTTCCTCTGGAAACACCATATATTTT	CASSLELGSSGNTIYF
TRBV7-2	NA	NA	TRBJ1-5	TGTGCCAGCAGCTTACAGGGGAATAGCAATCAGCCCCAGCATTTT	CASSLQGNSNQPQHF
TRBV6-1	NA	NA	TRBJ1-1	TGTGCCAGCAGTGACCCCGGACGGGGTTCTGAAGCTTTCTTT	CASSDPGRGSEAFF
TRBV7-2	NA	TRBD1	TRBJ1-5	TGTGCCAGCAGTTTAGACAGGGGCTACAATCAGCCCCAGCATTTT	CASSLDRGYNQPQHF
TRBV6-1	NA	NA	TRBJ1-5	TGTGCCAGCAGAGCCGAGAGTCGTCAGCCCCAGCATTTT	CASRAESRQPQHF
TRBV7-9	NA	TRBD2	TRBJ2-1	TGTGCCAGCACCGCGGGGGGGCCTGGGGAGCAGTTCTTC	CASTAGGPGEQFF